The rows below give T cell receptor beta chains drawn from one sample of a study of cytomegalovirus exposure and HLA in healthy donors. The method was immunoSEQ multiplex PCR; TCRdb's version includes in-frame clones alone and lacks a portion of them. The table shows around 180,000 clones, with almost 85% occurring only once. The sequencing input was PBMCs. The receptors shown here come from a girl aged 10-17 years in good health and CMV-seropositive. Both conserved end residues are part of each CDR3. The D gene is left open where the match is weak. Size values are once, few and many counts, or a class for expanded clones, and some rows have none.

len	abundance	d_gene	v_gene	j_gene	CDR3nt	CDR3aa
15	-	TRBD1	TRBV6-1	TRBJ2-1	TGTGCCAGCAGTGGTGGACAGGGACGATCCCGCGAGCAGTTCTTC	CASSGGQGRSREQFF
16	-	-	TRBV28	TRBJ2-1	TGTGCCAGCAGTACCGCCGTCGGGAGCTCCTACAATGAGCAGTTCTTC	CASSTAVGSSYNEQFF
15	once	TRBD2	TRBV5-1	TRBJ2-1	TGCGCCAGCAGCTTTAGCGGGGGCCAAGGGGATGAGCAGTTCTTC	CASSFSGGQGDEQFF
14	-	-	TRBV7-9	TRBJ1-4	TGTGCCAGCAGCTTGGGGGGGAGGGGTGAAAAACTGTTTTTT	CASSLGGRGEKLFF
14	-	-	TRBV10-3	TRBJ2-5	TGTGCCATCAGTGAAGAACAGCTCCAAGAGACCCAGTACTTC	CAISEEQLQETQYF
16	-	TRBD1	TRBV9	TRBJ1-1	TGTGCCAGCAGCCCCGCGAGGGACAGGGGGCTCACTGAAGCTTTCTTT	CASSPARDRGLTEAFF
15	-	-	TRBV6-5	TRBJ2-2	TGTGCCAGCAGCACTACAGGGGGGGGGACCGGGGAGCTGTTTTTT	CASSTTGGGTGELFF
15	once	-	TRBV4-1	TRBJ2-7	TGCGCCAGCAGCCTAACGACAGGTTCCTCCTACGAGCAGTACTTC	CASSLTTGSSYEQYF
16	-	-	TRBV5-5	TRBJ1-5	TGTGCCAGCAGCCCTTCCCCCGCGGGGGCGAATCAGCCCCAGCATTTT	CASSPSPAGANQPQHF
15	-	-	TRBV7-3	TRBJ2-7	TGTGCCAGCAGCTCCAAACAACGCCGGGATTACGAGCAGTACTTC	CASSSKQRRDYEQYF
16	-	TRBD1	TRBV5-1	TRBJ2-7	TGCGCCAGCAGCCCCGACAGGGGGCCCCTAACCTACGAGCAGTACTTC	CASSPDRGPLTYEQYF
14	-	-	TRBV6-5	TRBJ2-1	TGTGCCAGCAGTTACTCGCGGAAGAACAATGAGCAGTTCTTC	CASSYSRKNNEQFF
13	few	-	TRBV10-3	TRBJ1-5	TGTGCCATCAGTGAGTCCCGGGATCGGCCCCAGCATTTT	CAISESRDRPQHF
13	-	TRBD1	TRBV2	TRBJ1-2	TGTGCCAGCAGTTGGGACAGCGAGAAGGGCTACACCTTC	CASSWDSEKGYTF
15	-	TRBD2	TRBV5-1	TRBJ2-1	TGCGCCAGCAGCTTGGGGGAGGGCCCTTACAATGAGCAGTTCTTC	CASSLGEGPYNEQFF
14	once	-	TRBV7-9	TRBJ1-1	TGTGCCAGCAGCTTACAATATACACAGGATGAAGCTTTCTTT	CASSLQYTQDEAFF
13	-	-	TRBV12-5	TRBJ2-7	TGTGCTAGTGGTCCCTCCGGGGGTATCGAGCAGTACTTC	CASGPSGGIEQYF
15	-	-	TRBV4-1	TRBJ1-2	TGCGCCAGCAGCCAAGCTCCGGGATTTGCTGGCGGCTACACCTTC	CASSQAPGFAGGYTF
15	-	TRBD2	TRBV29-1	TRBJ2-4	TGCAGCGTCATTAGCGGGGGTGGTTCCAAAAACATTCAGTACTTC	CSVISGGGSKNIQYF
15	once	TRBD1	TRBV9	TRBJ2-7	TGTGCCAGCAGCGTAGGAACAGGGGGTGTCTACGAGCAGTACTTC	CASSVGTGGVYEQYF
19	-	-	TRBV15	TRBJ2-3	TGTGCCACCAGCAGGGAACCCGGAGATGTAACAAGGGAGGAAGATACGCAGTATTTT	CATSREPGDVTREEDTQYF
15	-	-	TRBV10-1	TRBJ1-6	TGCGCCAGCAGTAGGGACATCGCTGGGAATTCACCCCTCCACTTT	CASSRDIAGNSPLHF
17	-	TRBD2	TRBV5-4	TRBJ2-5	TGTGCCAGCAGCTTGGCGATACTAGCGGGGGAGGAAGAGACCCAGTACTTC	CASSLAILAGEEETQYF
14	-	-	TRBV6-1	TRBJ1-1	TGTGCCAGCAGCTGGACAGCAGGGATGACTGAAGCTTTCTTT	CASSWTAGMTEAFF
13	once	-	TRBV5-6	TRBJ2-5	TGTGCCAGCAGCTTGTTACCGGGGGAGACCCAGTACTTC	CASSLLPGETQYF
17	-	-	TRBV5-5	TRBJ1-3	TGTGCCAGCAGCTTGGCTCCGGGAAGGCTCTCTGGAAACACCATATATTTT	CASSLAPGRLSGNTIYF
14	-	TRBD1	TRBV6-6	TRBJ1-5	TGTGCCAGCCTAACAGGGGGCAGCAATCAGCCCCAGCATTTT	CASLTGGSNQPQHF
16	-	-	TRBV5-4	TRBJ1-5	TGTGCCAGCAGCAAGGGGCCGCGTCAAGGCCATCAGCCCCAGCATTTT	CASSKGPRQGHQPQHF
16	few	-	TRBV15	TRBJ1-1	TGTGCCACCAGCAGAGATTCCAAGGGGTTGGGGACTGAAGCTTTCTTT	CATSRDSKGLGTEAFF
15	-	-	TRBV6-4	TRBJ2-3	TGTGCCAGCAGTGATCAGGGGCGGTCCGTAGATACGCAGTATTTT	CASSDQGRSVDTQYF
16	-	TRBD1	TRBV5-1	TRBJ2-2	TGCGCCAGCAGAGACTCGACAGGGGTCTCAACCGGGGAGCTGTTTTTT	CASRDSTGVSTGELFF
14	-	TRBD1	TRBV6-1	TRBJ1-1	TGTGCCAGCAGTGATAAACAGGGGGTCACTGAAGCTTTCTTT	CASSDKQGVTEAFF
15	-	-	TRBV9	TRBJ2-2	TGTGCCAGCAGCGTAGTATCAGGGTCGTCCGGGGAGCTGTTTTTT	CASSVVSGSSGELFF
15	-	-	TRBV18	TRBJ2-7	TGTGCCAGCTCTCCACTCGGGAGCGAGACCTACGAGCAGTACTTC	CASSPLGSETYEQYF
13	-	TRBD1	TRBV6-6	TRBJ2-2	TGTGCCAGTAAGGACAGGGAAGCCGGGGAGCTGTTTTTT	CASKDREAGELFF
15	few	-	TRBV25-1	TRBJ1-6	TGTGCCAGCAGTGAATGGAGTTTGGGTAATTCACCCCTCCACTTT	CASSEWSLGNSPLHF
16	-	TRBD1	TRBV11-3	TRBJ1-2	TGTGCCAGCAGCTCCTGGGGGCAGGGGGGAGTCTATGGCTACACCTTC	CASSSWGQGGVYGYTF
14	-	-	TRBV28	TRBJ1-3	TGTGCCAGCAGTCAAATCAGGGCTGGAAACACCATATATTTT	CASSQIRAGNTIYF
14	once	TRBD1	TRBV5-4	TRBJ1-2	TGTGCCAGCAGCGTAGGACAGGGCGACTATGGCTACACCTTC	CASSVGQGDYGYTF
15	-	-	TRBV6-5	TRBJ2-7	TGTGCCAGCAGTTACGCAAGGGGGAATAACTACGAGCAGTACTTC	CASSYARGNNYEQYF
13	-	-	TRBV27	TRBJ1-6	TGTGCCAGCAGTCCGGCCTATAATTCACCCCTCCACTTT	CASSPAYNSPLHF
15	-	-	TRBV2	TRBJ1-6	TGTGCCAGCAGTGAGGGGGCTTCCTATAATTCACCCCTCCACTTT	CASSEGASYNSPLHF
15	-	TRBD2	TRBV6-6	TRBJ2-3	TGTGCCAGCAGTCGACTAGCGACGGCCACAGATACGCAGTATTTT	CASSRLATATDTQYF
13	-	-	TRBV9	TRBJ1-6	TGTGCCAGCACCGCCGGGAATAATTCACCCCTCCACTTT	CASTAGNNSPLHF
13	-	-	TRBV7-7	TRBJ1-4	TGTGCTAGCAGCTGGTCAGTTAATGAAAAACTGTTTTTT	CASSWSVNEKLFF
14	-	-	TRBV18	TRBJ2-3	TGTGCCAGCTCACCCGACTGGGGGGCAGATACGCAGTATTTT	CASSPDWGADTQYF
16	few	TRBD2	TRBV14	TRBJ2-5	TGTGCCAGCAGCCAACGGATGGGCGGGAGGCAAGAGACCCAGTACTTC	CASSQRMGGRQETQYF
12	-	-	TRBV5-1	TRBJ2-5	TGCGCCAGCAGACAAGGCGGAGAGACCCAGTACTTC	CASRQGGETQYF
15	-	TRBD1	TRBV15	TRBJ1-5	TGTGCCACCAGCAGTAGACAGGGTTGGAATCAGCCCCAGCATTTT	CATSSRQGWNQPQHF
17	-	-	TRBV16	TRBJ1-1	TGTGCCAGCAGACCCCCGGGGGGCTGGTTGGTGAACACTGAAGCTTTCTTT	CASRPPGGWLVNTEAFF
15	-	TRBD1	TRBV6-5	TRBJ2-1	TGTGCCAGCAGTTTCCGACAGGGGGGAACGGATGAGCAGTTCTTC	CASSFRQGGTDEQFF
17	-	TRBD2	TRBV18	TRBJ2-5	TGTGCCAGCTCACCAGGACTAGCGGGGGGGCCGAGAGAGACCCAGTACTTC	CASSPGLAGGPRETQYF
14	-	-	TRBV5-1	TRBJ2-7	TGCGCCAGCAGCTTGGGGCCCCACCAATACGAGCAGTACTTC	CASSLGPHQYEQYF
16	few	-	TRBV4-1	TRBJ1-1	TGCGCCAGCAGCCAAGGTCCCAAACAGGGAAACACTGAAGCTTTCTTT	CASSQGPKQGNTEAFF
15	once	-	TRBV2	TRBJ2-1	TGTGCCAGCAGTGAATTCAGGGGACCATACAATGAGCAGTTCTTC	CASSEFRGPYNEQFF
16	-	-	TRBV27	TRBJ1-3	TGTGCCAGCAGTTTATCCGGGGAGAACTCTGGAAACACCATATATTTT	CASSLSGENSGNTIYF
13	-	-	TRBV9	TRBJ2-1	TGTGCCAGCAGCGTAGCCCAAAACAATGAGCAGTTCTTC	CASSVAQNNEQFF
13	-	-	TRBV4-2	TRBJ1-2	TGTGCCAGCAGCCAAGATCAGTTTAATGGCTACACCTTC	CASSQDQFNGYTF
13	-	-	TRBV2	TRBJ1-1	TGTGCCAGCAGTGAAGAGAGGTCCACTGAAGCTTTCTTT	CASSEERSTEAFF
16	-	-	TRBV19	TRBJ2-5	TGTGCCAGTAGTATATCTTCCGTGATAGCGGAAGAGACCCAGTACTTC	CASSISSVIAEETQYF